This T cell receptor (beta chain) was recovered during a study of blood T cell repertoires in COVID-19. Study-wide context: Recovered status applied to Cohort 3 donors who had two consecutive negative PCRs. It also applied to those with clearance or with symptom resolution. PBMCs, B-cell-depleted T cells, or T cells provided the cDNA or gDNA that made up the material.

Germline V CDR1 and CDR2: SGDLS, YYNGEE. With 4 bases removed from V and 6 bases from J, the gap between germline ends came to 13 bases. The CDR3 spans 14 residues. Generated by immunoSEQ multiplex PCR, the TCRdb table keeps only in-frame clones and is missing some. The sample holds 330,000 or so clones, approximately 87% seen once. The receptor was isolated from a man between 40 and 49 years old in a cohort exposed to, infected with or recovered from COVID-19 (not recorded which). V gene TRBV9 combines with J gene TRBJ1-4; D is perhaps TRBD1 (5 bases). Sequencing was carried out using PBMCs or T cells enriched from blood (not recorded which). CDR3 bases: TGTGCCAGCAGCTCAGGGTTATTGGATGAAAAACTGTTTTTT. This codes for CASSSGLLDEKLFF.